Listed here are 11 T cell receptor beta chains from one sample, sequenced in a study of T-cell memory formation after mild COVID-19. TCRdb redid the calling of the 5' RACE reads with MiXCR, one entry per CDR3 protein. The top ten hold roughly 3.8% of the sample, which has 150,000 or so distinct CDR3 sequences, around 10% seen once. Sample: PBMCs or a T cell subset sorted from them (not recorded which). These receptors were taken from a man aged 18-30 years who had mild COVID-19 (a few samples of this study predate the infection). Cell type and time point are not known.

V usage is TRBV5-1 and J usage is TRBJ1-2; the D gene is possibly TRBD1 (5 bases). This CDR3 has 14 amino acids. The germline CDR1 and CDR2 sequences are SGHRS and YFSETQ. V was clipped by 0 bases and J by 8 bases, with 14 bases between them. DNA for the CDR3: TGCGCCAGCAGCTTGGAGACAGTCACGGGAGGCTACACCTTC. It is translated as CASSLETVTGGYTF.

The chain links TRBV7-3 to TRBJ2-1; 7 bases align to TRBD1. Germline V gives CDR1 SGHTA, CDR2 FQGTGA. V lost 4 bases, J lost 6 bases, and 12 bases stayed unmatched. The CDR3 has 16 residues. The DNA for the CDR3 is TGTGCCAGCAGCTACCGCCGGGACAGTGGCTCCAATGAGCAGTTCTTC. It is translated as CASSYRRDSGSNEQFF. Full variable domain (rest looked up from reference TRBV7-3 and TRBJ2-1): GAGVSQTPSNKVTEKGKYVELRCDPISGHTALYWYRQSLGQGPEFLIYFQGTGAADDSGLPNDRFFAVRPEGSVSTLKIQRTERGDSAVYLCASSYRRDSGSNEQFFGPGTRLTVL.

Only a few counts were recorded for this clonotype. The chain links TRBV20-1 to TRBJ1-5; D unclear. Deletions cut 1 base from V and 3 bases from J, with 13 bases between. The CDR3 sequence is 15 residues long. The germline V gene encodes CDR1 DFQATT and CDR2 SNEGSKA (reference sequence). In DNA form, the CDR3 reads TGCAGTGCTAGAGTTTCTGGGTCAGCCAATCAGCCCCAGCATTTT. It encodes CSARVSGSANQPQHF.

In this sample, this clonotype turned up many times. The gene calls are TRBV30 and TRBJ2-4; D remains unclear. Germline-derived CDR1 and CDR2 are GTSNPN and SVGIG (reference sequence). CDR3 length: 11 residues. Between the trimmed V and J ends, which lost 0 bases and 9 bases, there was a span of 6 bases. CDR3 sequence (DNA): TGTGCCTGGAGTGTAAATCGCATTCAGTACTTC. Translating gives CAWSVNRIQYF.

V is TRBV4-2 and J is TRBJ2-5, with TRBD2 as a possible D gene (7 bases). Deletions cut 1 base from V and 0 bases from J, with 18 bases between. This CDR3 is built from 18 residues. CDR1 is LGHNA, CDR2 YNFKEQ, per germline. CDR3 region: CASSQGVLAGANQETQYF. CDR3 DNA sequence: TGTGCCAGCAGCCAAGGGGTCCTGGCGGGGGCGAACCAAGAGACCCAGTACTTC.

This clonotype was counted a few times. The CDR3 region has the DNA TGTGCCAGCAGACGCCCCGGCCTGCAAGAGACCCAGTACTTC. Its translation: CASRRPGLQETQYF. This chain links TRBV7-2 with TRBJ2-5; D is undetermined. The CDR3 covers 14 residues. Germline V CDR1 and CDR2: SGHTA, FQGNSA. The V and J ends lost 6 bases and 2 bases respectively, with 13 bases between them. Variable domain in full (rest from reference TRBV7-2 and TRBJ2-5): GAGVSQSPSNKVTEKGKDVELRCDPISGHTALYWYRQSLGQGLEFLIYFQGNSAPDKSGLPSDRFSAERTGGSVSTLTIQRTQQEDSAVYLCASRRPGLQETQYFGPGTRLLVL.

The chain combines TRBV10-3 with TRBJ1-6, with 8 bases lining up with TRBD1. Germline values: CDR1 ENHRY, CDR2 SYGVKD. The CDR3 runs to 15 residues. The trim removed 2 bases at V and 11 bases at J, leaving 8 bases unmatched. The CDR3 region is CAISETRGPLAPLHF. CDR3 DNA: TGTGCCATCAGTGAGACCAGGGGGCCTTTGGCACCCCTCCACTTT.

The chain employs TRBV6-1 and TRBJ1-2; D gene uncertain. V lost 1 base and J lost 3, with 6 bases in between. Germline V gene data show CDR1 as MNHNS and CDR2 as SASEGT. The CDR3 loop spans 13 amino acids. The CDR3 region is CASSEGSYYGYTF. CDR3 nucleotides: TGTGCCAGCAGTGAAGGCAGCTACTATGGCTACACCTTC.

This clonotype was found a few times. This chain uses TRBV5-1 with TRBJ1-1, with D tentatively TRBD1 (6 bases). Germline values: CDR1 SGHRS, CDR2 YFSETQ. The CDR3 is 16 amino acids. V was shortened by 4 bases and J by 6 bases, with 22 bases between the two germline ends. CDR3 loop: CASSRGDATGYAEAFF. The DNA for the CDR3 is TGCGCCAGCAGCCGGGGGGATGCCACAGGGTACGCTGAAGCTTTCTTT.

In its sample, this clonotype was seen a few times. The chain has TRBV6-5 and TRBJ1-2, with D possibly TRBD1 on 5 matching bases. Germline lookup yields CDR1 MNHEY and CDR2 SVGAGI. The ends were cut back, 6 bases at V and 8 bases at J, with 22 bases in the middle. This CDR3 region has 15 residues. The CDR3 region has the DNA TGTGCCAGCAGGGACCCAAGTCGGGGCTTCGAGGGCTACACCTTC. This sequence encodes CASRDPSRGFEGYTF.

The chain has TRBV14 and TRBJ1-3, with unresolved D. This CDR3 is built from 15 residues. V was pared by 0 bases and J by 2 bases, with 8 bases between. The germline V gene has CDR1 SGHDN and CDR2 FVKESK. CDR3 in DNA: TGTGCCAGCAGCCAAGATCCGAGCACTGGAAACACCATATATTTT. It codes for CASSQDPSTGNTIYF. Complete variable domain (other parts from reference TRBV14 and TRBJ1-3): EAGVTQFPSHSVIEKGQTVTLRCDPISGHDNLYWYRRVMGKEIKFLLHFVKESKQDESGMPNNRFLAERTGGTYSTLKVQPAELEDSGVYFCASSQDPSTGNTIYFGEGSWLTVV.